Following are 26 T cell receptor beta chains from one sample sequenced in a study of shared clonotypes between healthy human individuals. Data came from immunoSEQ multiplex PCR; TCRdb stores just in-frame clones and leaves some out. The profile shows 1,400,000 or so clones, approximately 98.5% of them singletons. Sequencing input: naive CD4+ T cells sorted from blood. The subset is: CD45RA+ positively selected. All receptors derive from a man aged 25 to 40 in good health.

The V gene is TRBV27, the J gene TRBJ2-7; TRBD1 matches at 10 bases. Trimming removed 3 bases from V and 2 bases from J; junction bases left unmatched: 7. The CDR3 length is 16 residues. Germline CDR1 and CDR2: MNHEY and SMNVEV (reference sequence). The CDR3, as DNA: TGTGCCAGCAGTTTTTCCGGGACAGGGGTCCCCTACGAGCAGTACTTC. Protein product: CASSFSGTGVPYEQYF.

A note on this clone: A read error may account for a junction end that differs from germline. V is TRBV7-7 and J is TRBJ2-7; D gene unclear. The CDR3 runs 13 residues. Germline assignment: CDR1 SSHAT and CDR2 FNYEAQ (reference sequence). CDR3 sequence reads: CASSSTHGGEQYF. CDR3 sequence (DNA): TGTGCTAGCAGCTCAACTCATGGTGGCGAGCAGTACTTC.

The chain is built from TRBV29-1 and TRBJ1-5; D is perhaps TRBD1 (5 bases). Between the trimmed V and J ends, which lost 1 base and 2 bases, there was a span of 9 bases. This CDR3 region has 14 residues. Germline-derived CDR1 and CDR2 are SQVTM and ANQGSEA. The CDR3 DNA follows: TGCAGCGTTGAAGTTGGGGCGGGCAATCAGCCCCAGCATTTT. Protein sequence: CSVEVGAGNQPQHF.

This chain links TRBV29-1 with TRBJ1-2; 7 bases agree with TRBD1. V lost 7 bases to trimming and J lost 4 bases; unmatched junction nucleotides: 6. This CDR3 comprises 12 residues. CDR1 is SQVTM, CDR2 ANQGSEA, per germline. The CDR3 region has the DNA TGCAGCGCCGTGACAGGGTTCTATGGCTACACCTTC. Its protein is CSAVTGFYGYTF. Combining the CDR3 with reference TRBV29-1 and TRBJ1-2 gives the whole variable domain SAVISQKPSRDICQRGTSLTIQCQVDSQVTMMFWYRQQPGQSLTLIATANQGSEATYESGFVIDKFPISRPNLTFSTLTVSNMSPEDSSIYLCSAVTGFYGYTFGSGTRLTVV.

The rearrangement uses TRBV6-5 and TRBJ1-2; weak D call: TRBD1 (6 bases). The germline CDR1 and CDR2 sequences are MNHEY and SVGAGI. The V end lost 10 bases, the J end lost 8 bases, and 17 bases lay between the germline ends. The CDR3 consists of 12 residues. The CDR3 region has the DNA TGTGCCACTTCACAGGGTTCACGAGGCTACACCTTC. This codes for CATSQGSRGYTF.

The gene calls are TRBV29-1 and TRBJ2-1; TRBD2 agrees at 9 bases. Germline V CDR1 and CDR2: SQVTM, ANQGSEA. The trim removed 7 bases at V and 4 bases at J, leaving 5 bases unmatched. This CDR3 has 13 amino acids. Here the CDR3 reads CSDRLAVYNEQFF. For the CDR3, the DNA is TGCAGCGACAGACTAGCGGTTTACAATGAGCAGTTCTTC.

The chain joins TRBV27 to TRBJ1-2; the D is unclear. Germline-derived CDR1 and CDR2 are MNHEY and SMNVEV (reference sequence). V was pared by 6 bases and J by 8 bases, with 16 bases between. This CDR3 has 13 amino acids. CDR3 nucleotides: TGTGCCAGCAGCCCCCGGGGATTGGAGGGCTACACCTTC. It is translated as CASSPRGLEGYTF.

This chain uses TRBV11-3 with TRBJ2-1; D not resolved. The V end was cut by 5 bases, the J end by 7 bases, with 15 bases between. The germline V gene has CDR1 SGHNT and CDR2 YENEEA. The CDR3 is 14 residues long. The CDR3 region is CASSDHPIENEQFF. The CDR3 DNA reads as TGTGCCAGCAGCGACCACCCGATCGAGAATGAGCAGTTCTTC.

The chain carries TRBV6-1 and TRBJ2-1; a possible D gene is TRBD2 (6 bases). The CDR3 is 15 amino acids. Germline V gene data show CDR1 as MNHNS and CDR2 as SASEGT. Trimming removed 3 bases from V and 8 bases from J, with 17 bases in between. For the CDR3, the DNA is TGTGCCAGCAGTGACATCGGGAAAGCGGGTGATGAGCAGTTCTTC. Translated, it gives CASSDIGKAGDEQFF.

V is TRBV5-4 and J is TRBJ1-3; D ambiguous. The CDR3 is 16 amino acids. Trimming shortened V by 0 bases and J by 0 bases, and 10 bases separated the two germline ends. CDR1 SGHNT and CDR2 YYREEE come from the germline V gene (reference sequence). CDR3 coding DNA: TGTGCCAGCAGCTTGGGTCCGGGAGCCTCTGGAAACACCATATATTTT. It yields the protein CASSLGPGASGNTIYF.

This chain uses TRBV7-3 with TRBJ2-1, with 9 bases fitting TRBD2. The CDR3 spans 16 residues. Germline loops: CDR1 SGHTA, CDR2 FQGTGA. The trim removed 0 bases at V and 7 bases at J, leaving 7 bases unmatched. The CDR3 region is CASSLTSAGGDNEQFF. As DNA, the CDR3 is TGTGCCAGCAGCTTAACGTCTGCGGGAGGGGATAATGAGCAGTTCTTC. Variable domain in full (rest from reference TRBV7-3 and TRBJ2-1): GAGVSQTPSNKVTEKGKYVELRCDPISGHTALYWYRQSLGQGPEFLIYFQGTGAADDSGLPNDRFFAVRPEGSVSTLKIQRTERGDSAVYLCASSLTSAGGDNEQFFGPGTRLTVL.

This chain connects TRBV5-1 to TRBJ2-7; 7 bases fit TRBD1. Germline CDR1 and CDR2: SGHRS and YFSETQ. Trimming removed 4 bases from V and 2 bases from J; junction bases left unmatched: 9. The CDR3 length is 15 residues. CDR3 region: CASSLDRNPTYEQYF. CDR3 in DNA: TGCGCCAGCAGCCTGGACAGGAACCCTACCTACGAGCAGTACTTC.

The chain links TRBV4-2 to TRBJ1-2; weak D call: TRBD1 (5 bases). V dropped 0 bases and J dropped 8 bases, with 16 bases sitting between them. CDR1 is LGHNA and CDR2 is YNFKEQ in the germline V gene. The CDR3 has 15 residues. The CDR3 sequence: CASSQEGLGPRGYTF. For the CDR3, the DNA is TGTGCCAGCAGCCAAGAGGGGTTGGGGCCACGAGGCTACACCTTC.

As DNA, the CDR3 is TGCGCCAGCAGCGGGGGTGGCTCCGACGTTTACTACGAGCAGTACTTC. Translated, it gives CASSGGGSDVYYEQYF. This chain connects TRBV5-1 to TRBJ2-7; possibly TRBD1 or TRBD2 for D (5 bases each). Per germline, CDR1 SGHRS and CDR2 YFSETQ. V lost 4 bases to trimming and J lost 3 bases, with 20 bases between them. The CDR3 is 16 amino acids.

About this clone itself: Different DNA sequences within this sample yield the same CDR3. The chain recombines TRBV7-9 with TRBJ1-2; a possible D gene is TRBD1 (6 bases). This CDR3 is 14 amino acids long. CDR1 is SEHNR and CDR2 is FQNEAQ in the germline V gene (reference sequence). V was pared by 1 base and J by 5 bases, with 11 bases between. In nucleotides, the CDR3 is TGTGCCAGCAGCTTAGGAGGGGGAGATTATGGCTACACCTTC. Amino acid sequence: CASSLGGGDYGYTF. The full variable domain, its missing parts supplied by reference TRBV7-9 and TRBJ1-2, is DTGVSQNPRHKITKRGQNVTFRCDPISEHNRLYWYRQTLGQGPEFLTYFQNEAQLEKSRLLSDRFSAERPKGSFSTLEIQRTEQGDSAMYLCASSLGGGDYGYTFGSGTRLTVV.

This chain joins TRBV19 and TRBJ2-1; 8 bases are shared with TRBD2. J was trimmed by 4 bases and V by 1 base; bases with no gene match: 3. The CDR3 contains 15 residues. The germline V gene encodes CDR1 LNHDA and CDR2 SQIVND (reference sequence). The CDR3 protein is CASSIVPSGYNEQFF. The CDR3 DNA follows: TGTGCCAGTAGTATAGTCCCTAGCGGGTACAATGAGCAGTTCTTC.

The chain uses TRBV9 and TRBJ2-5; 9 bases fit TRBD2. The CDR3 is 16 amino acids. Germline lookup yields CDR1 SGDLS and CDR2 YYNGEE. Trimming cost V 0 bases and J 4 bases; bases outside gene matches: 7. CDR3 in DNA: TGTGCCAGCAGCGTAGGACCTAGCGGGACGACAGAGACCCAGTACTTC. This codes for CASSVGPSGTTETQYF.

This clone was seen once. The chain couples TRBV10-1 to TRBJ1-2, with 9 bases lining up with TRBD1. This CDR3 has 13 amino acids. The V segment lost 6 bases and the J segment 8 bases; nucleotides outside the gene matches: 7. Germline CDR1 and CDR2: WNHNN and SYGVQD (reference sequence). The CDR3 bases are TGCGCCAGCAGCCAAGGACAGGGGAACGGCTACACCTTC. As protein: CASSQGQGNGYTF.

On this clone itself: The sample holds other DNA sequences that translate to the same CDR3. The V gene is TRBV18, the J gene TRBJ2-3; D possibly corresponds to TRBD2 (5 bases). The germline gives CDR1 KGHSH, CDR2 LQKENI. CDR3 length: 13 residues. Between the trimmed V and J ends, which lost 0 bases and 4 bases, there was a span of 5 bases. CDR3 sequence reads: CASSPPGADTQYF. The CDR3 DNA reads as TGTGCCAGCTCACCACCCGGGGCAGATACGCAGTATTTT.

The genes are TRBV11-2 and TRBJ2-1; D call uncertain. Looked up from germline, CDR1 is SGHAT and CDR2 is FQNNGV. V lost 4 bases and J lost 3, with 16 bases in between. The CDR3 contains 16 residues. CDR3 sequence reads: CASSSRLSPHYNEQFF. Written as DNA, the CDR3 is TGTGCCAGCAGCTCCCGTCTTTCACCCCACTACAATGAGCAGTTCTTC.

This chain links TRBV19 with TRBJ2-7, with 12 positions matching TRBD1. The CDR3 runs 16 residues. Germline trimming cut 0 bases from V and 7 bases from J; bases unmatched to any gene: 7. Germline V lookup: CDR1 LNHDA, CDR2 SQIVND (reference sequence). CDR3 sequence reads: CASSIDPGQGASEQYF. DNA for the CDR3: TGTGCCAGTAGTATAGACCCGGGACAGGGGGCGAGTGAGCAGTACTTC.

The gene calls are TRBV5-1 and TRBJ2-1; 9 bases fit TRBD1. Germline V gene lookup returns CDR1 SGHRS and CDR2 YFSETQ. V lost 4 bases, J lost 7 bases, and 18 bases stayed unmatched. CDR3 length equals 18 residues. Here the CDR3 reads CASSIPRAGTGLENEQFF. CDR3 nucleotides: TGCGCCAGCAGCATCCCTCGAGCCGGGACAGGGCTTGAGAATGAGCAGTTCTTC.

The rearrangement links TRBV28 to TRBJ1-5; tentative D call: TRBD1 (5 bases). This CDR3 comprises 15 residues. The germline CDR1 and CDR2 sequences are MDHEN and SYDVKM. The V and J ends lost 7 bases and 6 bases respectively, with 19 bases between them. CDR3 protein: CASNGGSAAGQPQHF. As DNA, the CDR3 is TGTGCCAGCAATGGGGGGAGCGCGGCTGGTCAGCCCCAGCATTTT.

The genes are TRBV7-3 and TRBJ2-2; TRBD1 or TRBD2 may be the D gene (5 bases each). Germline V gene data show CDR1 as SGHTA and CDR2 as FQGTGA. V was cut by 5 bases and J by 7 bases, with 17 bases left in between. The CDR3 consists of 15 residues. The CDR3 nucleotides are TGTGCCAGCAGCCCGGGGACGGAGGTCTACGGGGAGCTGTTTTTT. It is translated as CASSPGTEVYGELFF.

The J gene is TRBJ2-7, the V gene TRBV5-4, with 7 bases fitting TRBD1. V dropped 1 base and J dropped 3; count of bases not matched to a gene: 4. CDR3 length: 14 residues. The germline V gene has CDR1 SGHNT and CDR2 YYREEE (reference sequence). The CDR3 DNA sequence: TGTGCCAGCAGCTTGAGGGACAGAGACTACGAGCAGTACTTC. As protein: CASSLRDRDYEQYF.

The chain recombines TRBV6-1 with TRBJ2-3; D remains unclear. Per the germline V gene, CDR1 is MNHNS and CDR2 is SASEGT. Trimming removed 7 bases from V and 1 base from J, with 9 bases in between. The CDR3 sequence is 13 residues long. Here the CDR3 DNA reads TGTGCCAGCAAGCCTCACCGCACAGATACGCAGTATTTT. Its translation: CASKPHRTDTQYF.